This entry features one T cell receptor beta chain sequence. The antigen this receptor binds is unknown. No much larger clonotype is one base removed from it; base qualities were not supplied. RNA was extracted with the RNeasy kit and roughly 0.45 to 1 ug was reverse transcribed using random hexamers. The immunoSEQ multiplex PCR assay, covering 54 Vbeta and 13 Jbeta segments, was used to amplify TCR beta CDR3 regions. PCR amplification bias was corrected by using a synthetic template baseline for primer optimization and computational correction. The original methods were these. Reads were annotated to V, D and J genes per IMGT and analyzed with immunoSEQ Analyzer, keeping only productive sequences. To calculate clonality, Shannon entropy was normalized by log2 of the number of productive unique sequences and then subtracted from one. For each patient and control, public and private clones were evaluated among the 100 most prevalent clones. A clone was defined as Susac-specific if it was absent from the healthy and MS cohorts, from roughly 980 published viral clones and from other ImmuneACCESS disease sequences. In-frame beta chains were kept once TCRdb had trimmed the public reads at Q25 with fastp and called clones with MiXCR. One record per CDR3 amino acid sequence lists the most common genes and DNA. TCRdb's processing, not the study's, gives the V and J calls here. The sample includes more than 100,000 distinct CDR3 sequences, with 96% observed a single time. The biggest ten clones account for 0.11% to 0.15% of the sample.

Via the germline V gene (reference sequence), CDR1 is DFQATT and CDR2 SNEGSKA. The CDR3 covers 14 residues, taking in both the cysteine and the phenylalanine. Only the CDR3 DNA stays, 42 bases, in frame from base 1. Here V drops 4 bases and J drops 6 bases, and the junction holds 8 bases not matched to any gene. The sample belongs to a study of CD8 T cells in Susac syndrome (dated by TCRdb to the late 2010s). Regarding the study in general: Of the Susac syndrome patients who were sequenced, over five had clinically active disease and eight were in clinical remission. At blood withdrawal, Susac syndrome patients were therapy-naive, treated with corticosteroids (with IVIg additionally given to some), or treated with IVIg alone. Whether CD8+ T cell activation and differentiation in Susac syndrome was antigen driven was tested using repertoire sequencing. Summary of the overall study and its limitations: In the CD4+ T cell repertoire of Susac syndrome patients, clonal expansion was not detected. The TCR sequencing and HLA analysis was acknowledged to have included a relatively small number of individuals.

High-throughput TCR beta sequencing profiled peripheral blood CD8+ and CD4+ T cells from healthy donors, Susac syndrome patients and multiple sclerosis patients. Recently defined diagnostic criteria for definite or probable disease were met by the Susac syndrome patients. CD8+ TEMRA cells were enriched by FACS, while bulk CD8+ and CD4+ T cells were purified by magnetic negative isolation. Blood was drawn into EDTA tubes, processed within 24 hours, and PBMCs were isolated by density gradient centrifugation. PBMCs intended for TCR sequencing were frozen in liquid nitrogen and were later thawed in a 37 degrees C water bath. A purity of at least 90% was achieved for sorted or isolated CD4+, CD8+ and CD8+ TEMRA cells.

This sequence was found in a human donor with Susac syndrome. The material sequenced was CD4+ T cells from PBMCs. The chain couples TRBV20-1 to TRBJ2-4; 8 middle bases align to TRBD2. The nucleotides read TGCAGTGCTACCGTAGGGCGGGGGGCAAACATTCAGTACTTC. The translation is CSATVGRGANIQYF.